The clone carrying this TCR beta chain was detected once. The sample belongs to a study of blood T cell repertoires in COVID-19. As for the study in general: COVID-19 samples from acute and convalescent phases originated in the United States, Italy and Spain. Sources were T cells, B-cell-depleted T cells, or PBMCs; the material itself was cDNA or gDNA.

How the authors handled the data: Nucleated cell number was recorded as an estimate derived from reference gene primer amplification. TCRdb's copy holds only in-frame clones and misses some; the assay was immunoSEQ multiplex PCR. V, J and clone size reflect that table, while D and trimming were determined from the DNA. The sample contains about 200,000 clones, about 86% of which appear only once. The CDR3 has 15 amino acids. V dropped 4 bases and J dropped 5; count of bases not matched to a gene: 12. In germline, CDR1 is SQVTM, CDR2 ANQGSEA. Material for sequencing was peripheral blood. The TCR was taken from a woman aged 50 to 60 with acute or convalescent COVID-19. The chain links TRBV29-1 to TRBJ1-1; 8 nucleotides align to TRBD1. CDR3 residues: CSVVVGNTGGTEAFF. CDR3 sequence (DNA): TGCAGCGTTGTAGTGGGGAATACAGGGGGAACTGAAGCTTTCTTT.